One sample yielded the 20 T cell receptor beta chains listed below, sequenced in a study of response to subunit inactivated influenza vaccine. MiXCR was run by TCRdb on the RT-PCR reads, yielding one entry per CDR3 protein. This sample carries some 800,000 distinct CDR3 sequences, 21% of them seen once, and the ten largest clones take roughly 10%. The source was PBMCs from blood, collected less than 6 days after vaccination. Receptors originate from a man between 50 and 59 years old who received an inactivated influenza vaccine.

The CDR3 sequence: CSARDLTNTGELFF. CDR3 coding DNA: TGCAGTGCTAGAGATTTAACCAACACCGGGGAGCTGTTTTTT. The chain combines TRBV20-1 with TRBJ2-2; D is unclear. Deletions cut 0 bases from V and 2 bases from J, with 7 bases between. The CDR3 sequence is 14 residues long. Germline V lookup: CDR1 DFQATT, CDR2 SNEGSKA (reference sequence).

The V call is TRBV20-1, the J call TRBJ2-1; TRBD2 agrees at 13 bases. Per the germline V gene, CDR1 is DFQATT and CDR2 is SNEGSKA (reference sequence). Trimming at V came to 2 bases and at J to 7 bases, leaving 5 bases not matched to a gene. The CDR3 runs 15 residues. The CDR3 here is CSARTTSGGANEQFF. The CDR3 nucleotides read TGCAGTGCTAGAACTACTAGCGGGGGGGCGAATGAGCAGTTCTTC.

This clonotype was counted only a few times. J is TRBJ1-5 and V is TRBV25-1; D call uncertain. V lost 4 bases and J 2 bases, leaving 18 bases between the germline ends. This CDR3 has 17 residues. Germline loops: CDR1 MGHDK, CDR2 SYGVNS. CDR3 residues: CASSVWRWQACNQPQHF. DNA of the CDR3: TGTGCCAGCAGTGTTTGGAGGTGGCAAGCTTGCAATCAGCCCCAGCATTTT.

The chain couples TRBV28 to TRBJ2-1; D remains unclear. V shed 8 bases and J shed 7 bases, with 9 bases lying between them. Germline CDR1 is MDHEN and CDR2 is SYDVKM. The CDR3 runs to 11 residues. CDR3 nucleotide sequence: TGTGCCAGCGGAGATTGGAATGAGCAGTTCTTC. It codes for CASGDWNEQFF. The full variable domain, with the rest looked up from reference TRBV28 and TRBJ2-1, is DVKVTQSSRYLVKRTGEKVFLECVQDMDHENMFWYRQDPGLGLRLIYFSYDVKMKEKGDIPEGYSVSREKKERFSLILESASTNQTSMYLCASGDWNEQFFGPGTRLTVL.

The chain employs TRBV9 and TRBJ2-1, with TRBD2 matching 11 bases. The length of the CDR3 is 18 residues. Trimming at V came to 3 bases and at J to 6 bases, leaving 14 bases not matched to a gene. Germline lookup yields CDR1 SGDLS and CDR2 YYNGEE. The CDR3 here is CASSAGTGGLAVLNEQFF. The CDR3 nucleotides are TGTGCCAGCAGCGCAGGCACAGGGGGACTAGCGGTCCTCAATGAGCAGTTCTTC.

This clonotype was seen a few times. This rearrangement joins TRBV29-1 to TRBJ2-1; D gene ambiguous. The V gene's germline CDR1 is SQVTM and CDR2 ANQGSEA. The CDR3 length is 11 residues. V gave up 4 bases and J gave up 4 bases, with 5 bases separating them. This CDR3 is CSVVVYNEQFF. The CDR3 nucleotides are TGCAGCGTTGTGGTATACAATGAGCAGTTCTTC.

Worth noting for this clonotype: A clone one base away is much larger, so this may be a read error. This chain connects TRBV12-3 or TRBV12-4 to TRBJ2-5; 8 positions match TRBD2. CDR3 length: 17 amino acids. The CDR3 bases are TGTGCCAGGAGTTCTAACCCCGGGACTAGGATGGGAGAGACCCAGTACTTC. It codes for CARSSNPGTRMGETQYF.

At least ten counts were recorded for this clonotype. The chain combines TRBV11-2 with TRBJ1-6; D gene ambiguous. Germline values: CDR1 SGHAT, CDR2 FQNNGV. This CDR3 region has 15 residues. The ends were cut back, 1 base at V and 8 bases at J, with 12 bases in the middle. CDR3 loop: CASSLVFGVYSPLHF. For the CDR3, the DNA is TGTGCCAGCAGCTTAGTTTTCGGCGTCTATTCACCCCTCCACTTT.

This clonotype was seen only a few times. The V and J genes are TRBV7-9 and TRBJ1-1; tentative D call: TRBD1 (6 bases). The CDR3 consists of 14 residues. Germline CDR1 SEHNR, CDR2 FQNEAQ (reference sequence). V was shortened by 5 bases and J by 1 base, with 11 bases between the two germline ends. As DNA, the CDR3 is TGTGCCAGCAGCCGCGGGACATCGAACACTGAAGCTTTCTTT. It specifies CASSRGTSNTEAFF.

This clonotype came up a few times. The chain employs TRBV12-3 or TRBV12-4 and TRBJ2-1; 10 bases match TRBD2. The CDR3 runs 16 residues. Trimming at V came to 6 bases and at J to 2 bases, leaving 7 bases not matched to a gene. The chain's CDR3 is CASRSISGGAYNEQFF. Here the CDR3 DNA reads TGTGCCAGCAGATCTATAAGCGGGGGGGCCTACAATGAGCAGTTCTTC.

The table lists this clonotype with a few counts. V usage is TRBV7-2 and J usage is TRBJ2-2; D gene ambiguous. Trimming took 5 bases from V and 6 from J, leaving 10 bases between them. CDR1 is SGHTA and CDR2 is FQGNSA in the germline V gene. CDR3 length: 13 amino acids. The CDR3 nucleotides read TGTGCCAGCAGCCAAGCAGGCTCCGGGGAGCTGTTTTTT. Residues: CASSQAGSGELFF.

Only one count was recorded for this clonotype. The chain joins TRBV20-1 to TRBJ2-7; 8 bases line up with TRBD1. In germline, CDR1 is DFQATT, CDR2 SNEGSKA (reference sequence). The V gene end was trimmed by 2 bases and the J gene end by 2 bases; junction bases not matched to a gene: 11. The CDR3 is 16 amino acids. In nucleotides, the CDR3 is TGCAGTGCTAGACCCCCCTGGACAGGGAATCCCTACGAGCAGTACTTC. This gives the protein CSARPPWTGNPYEQYF.

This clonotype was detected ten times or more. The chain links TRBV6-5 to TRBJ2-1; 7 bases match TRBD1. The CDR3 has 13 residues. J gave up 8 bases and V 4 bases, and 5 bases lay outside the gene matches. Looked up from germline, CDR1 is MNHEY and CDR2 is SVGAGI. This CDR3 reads CASSFLGGYEQFF. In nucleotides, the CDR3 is TGTGCCAGCAGTTTTCTAGGGGGCTATGAGCAGTTCTTC.

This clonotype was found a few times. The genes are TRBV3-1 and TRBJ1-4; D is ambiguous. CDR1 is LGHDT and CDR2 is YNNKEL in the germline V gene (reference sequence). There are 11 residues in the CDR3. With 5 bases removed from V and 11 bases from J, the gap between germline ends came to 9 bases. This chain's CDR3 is CASSSISKLFF. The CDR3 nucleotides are TGTGCCAGCAGCTCTATCTCGAAACTGTTTTTT.

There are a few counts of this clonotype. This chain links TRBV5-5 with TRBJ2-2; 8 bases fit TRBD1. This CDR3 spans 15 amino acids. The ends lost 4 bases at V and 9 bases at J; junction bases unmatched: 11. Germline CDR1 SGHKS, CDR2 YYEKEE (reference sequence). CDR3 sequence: CASSQRDRTIRELFF. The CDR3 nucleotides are TGTGCCAGCAGCCAACGGGACAGGACAATAAGGGAGCTGTTTTTT.

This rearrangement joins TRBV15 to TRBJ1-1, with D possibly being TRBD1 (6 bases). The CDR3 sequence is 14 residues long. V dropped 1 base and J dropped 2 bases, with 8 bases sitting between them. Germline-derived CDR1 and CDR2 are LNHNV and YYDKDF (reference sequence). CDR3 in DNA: TGTGCCACCAGCAGAGGGGGGGGCAACACTGAAGCTTTCTTT. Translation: CATSRGGGNTEAFF.

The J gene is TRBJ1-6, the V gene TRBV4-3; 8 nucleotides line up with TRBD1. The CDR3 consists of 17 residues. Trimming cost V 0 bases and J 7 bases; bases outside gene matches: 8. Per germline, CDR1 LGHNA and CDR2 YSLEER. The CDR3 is CASSQEFPGGRNSPLHF. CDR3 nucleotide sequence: TGCGCCAGCAGCCAAGAATTCCCAGGGGGCAGAAATTCACCCCTCCACTTT.

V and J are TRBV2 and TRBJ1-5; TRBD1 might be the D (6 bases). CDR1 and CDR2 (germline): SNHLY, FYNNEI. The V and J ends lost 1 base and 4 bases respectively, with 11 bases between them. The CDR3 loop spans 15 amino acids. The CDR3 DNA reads TGTGCCAGCAGTGAAGGTTGGCAGGGGAATCAGCCCCAGCATTTT. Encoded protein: CASSEGWQGNQPQHF.

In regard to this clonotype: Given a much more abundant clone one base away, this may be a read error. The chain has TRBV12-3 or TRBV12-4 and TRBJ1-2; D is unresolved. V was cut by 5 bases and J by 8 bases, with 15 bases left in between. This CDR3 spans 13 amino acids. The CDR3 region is CASSRCREYGYTF. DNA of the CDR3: TGTGCCAGCAGTCGCTGTAGGGAGTACGGCTACACCTTC.

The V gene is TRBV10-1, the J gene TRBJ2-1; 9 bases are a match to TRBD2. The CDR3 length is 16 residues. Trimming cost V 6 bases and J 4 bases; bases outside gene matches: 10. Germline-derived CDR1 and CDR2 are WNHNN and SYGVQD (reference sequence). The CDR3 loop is CASSDPGLALYNEQFF. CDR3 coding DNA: TGCGCCAGCAGCGACCCGGGACTAGCCTTATACAATGAGCAGTTCTTC.